One sample yielded the 11 T cell receptor beta chains listed below, sequenced in a study of blood T cell repertoires in COVID-19. TCRdb's table, derived via immunoSEQ multiplex PCR, lists solely in-frame clones and lacks some. The sample lists about 190,000 clones; 75% to 90% were seen once. The sample consisted of peripheral blood. The receptor source for this set is a man aged 30 to 39 with acute or convalescent COVID-19.

This clone has more than one count but fewer than ten. The chain is built from TRBV28 and TRBJ1-3; weak D call: TRBD1 (5 bases). The V and J ends lost 8 bases and 0 bases respectively, with 17 bases between them. The CDR3 contains 16 residues. Germline CDR1 reads MDHEN; CDR2 reads SYDVKM. Written as DNA, the CDR3 is TGTGCCAGCCTTGGGTGGGGCCCGAGCTCTGGAAACACCATATATTTT. This translates into CASLGWGPSSGNTIYF.

The V call is TRBV6-1, the J call TRBJ2-1; 8 nucleotides line up with TRBD2. The CDR3 sequence is 16 residues long. V shed 6 bases and J 7 bases; nucleotides not matched to a gene: 14. CDR1 MNHNS and CDR2 SASEGT come from the germline V gene. CDR3 DNA sequence: TGTGCCAGCAGAGAACTTAGCGGGAACCTAGGTAATGAGCAGTTCTTC. Translated, it gives CASRELSGNLGNEQFF.

The chain carries TRBV7-9 and TRBJ2-1; 7 positions agree with TRBD2. Germline values: CDR1 SEHNR, CDR2 FQNEAQ (reference sequence). This CDR3 region has 16 residues. Unmatched junction bases numbered 11, after V lost 1 base and J lost 8 bases. CDR3 sequence reads: CASSLDLGGSGDEQFF. As DNA, the CDR3 is TGTGCCAGCAGCTTAGATCTCGGCGGGAGTGGCGATGAGCAGTTCTTC.

This clone appeared a single time. The chain combines TRBV14 with TRBJ2-3; possibly TRBD2 for D (6 bases). Germline V gene data show CDR1 as SGHDN and CDR2 as FVKESK. Trimming cost V 8 bases and J 3 bases, with 6 bases left between them. This CDR3 contains 11 residues. CDR3 DNA sequence: TGTGCCAGCGGGGGGACAGATACGCAGTATTTT. Translating gives CASGGTDTQYF.

This sequence joins TRBV10-2 and TRBJ2-3, with 12 nucleotides matching TRBD2. Unmatched junction bases numbered 4, after V lost 3 bases and J lost 3 bases. CDR1 WSHSY and CDR2 SAAADI come from the germline V gene. This CDR3 is 16 amino acids long. The CDR3 nucleotides are TGCGCCAGCAGTGACTGGGGGACTAGCGGGACAGATACGCAGTATTTT. Residues: CASSDWGTSGTDTQYF.

This chain joins TRBV3-1 (or the pseudogene TRBV3-2) and TRBJ1-3; maybe TRBD1 (5 bases). This CDR3 contains 14 residues. V gave up 6 bases and J gave up 7 bases, with 16 bases separating them. In germline, CDR1 is LGHDT, CDR2 YNNKEL (reference sequence). In nucleotides, the CDR3 is TGTGCCAGCAGGCACCGCTCTGGGGCGAACACCATATATTTT. Protein sequence: CASRHRSGANTIYF.

This chain joins TRBV3-1 (or the pseudogene TRBV3-2) and TRBJ2-6; D is unclear. V lost 1 base and J lost 0, with 7 bases in between. The CDR3 is 16 amino acids. The V gene's germline CDR1 is LGHDT and CDR2 YNNKEL (reference sequence). DNA of the CDR3: TGTGCCAGCAGCCAAGGGCACACCTCTGGGGCCAACGTCCTGACTTTC. It encodes CASSQGHTSGANVLTF.

V gene TRBV12-1 combines with J gene TRBJ1-5. TRBV12-1 is given as a pseudogene. CDR3 length equals 12 residues. The CDR3 sequence is CASSFAGSHRGF. DNA of the CDR3: TGTGCCAGCAGCTTTGCAGGGAGTCATAGAGGATTT.

The V call is TRBV6-1, the J call TRBJ2-4; TRBD2 matches at 9 bases. Losses at the gene ends were 2 bases for V and 10 bases for J; bases not matched to a gene: 12. Germline V CDR1 and CDR2: MNHNS, SASEGT. This CDR3 has 16 residues. The CDR3 spells CASSEIYPPTSGIQYF. The CDR3 nucleotides are TGTGCCAGCAGTGAAATCTATCCCCCGACTAGCGGTATTCAGTACTTC.

The V call is TRBV2, the J call TRBJ2-2; 9 nucleotides agree with TRBD1. This CDR3 has 15 residues. From germline, CDR1 is SNHLY and CDR2 FYNNEI. The junction had 7 bases not matched to a gene; V was cut back by 6 bases and J by 5 bases. The chain's CDR3 is CASRYGQGSTGELFF. The DNA of the CDR3 is TGTGCCAGCAGATACGGACAGGGGAGTACCGGGGAGCTGTTTTTT.

The chain combines TRBV28 with TRBJ1-1, with 7 bases fitting TRBD1. CDR1 is MDHEN, CDR2 SYDVKM, per germline. This CDR3 comprises 14 residues. The V segment lost 7 bases and the J segment 5 bases; nucleotides outside the gene matches: 10. Here the CDR3 DNA reads TGTGCCAGCACCCAGCCAGGGGGAGGAACTGAAGCTTTCTTT. Its translation: CASTQPGGGTEAFF.